The 6 T cell receptor beta chains listed next were all sequenced from one sample in a study of CD8+ T cells in alopecia areata. As the sequencing template, cDNA was produced by extracting RNA and reverse transcribing it. Clones were sequenced by immunoSEQ multiplex PCR, and TCRdb holds only the in-frame ones, with some missing. The top ten hold about 15% of the sample, which has fewer than 200,000 clones, 50% to 60% seen once. Sequenced here: CD4+ T cells sorted from blood, sampled at week 0. These TCRs come from a human donor with alopecia areata.

Remarks on this clone: Within the sample, other DNA sequences also encode this same CDR3. The chain combines TRBV5-6 with TRBJ2-5; D is ambiguous. This CDR3 comprises 11 residues. Trimming stripped 2 bases from V and 2 bases from J, with 1 base between. CDR1 and CDR2 (germline): SGHDT, YYEEEE. CDR3: CASSFQETQYF. The CDR3 DNA is TGTGCCAGCAGCTTTCAAGAGACCCAGTACTTC.

This chain uses TRBV2 with TRBJ1-6; TRBD1 might be the D (6 bases). Trimming removed 10 bases at V and 7 bases at J, with 20 bases between. Germline V CDR1 and CDR2: SNHLY, FYNNEI. This CDR3 has 15 amino acids. The CDR3: CATLGAGPPNSPLHF. The CDR3 DNA is TGTGCCACCCTGGGGGCGGGCCCACCAAATTCACCCCTCCACTTT.

The CDR3 here is CASSQWGGTDTQYF. CDR3 nucleotide sequence: TGCGCCAGCAGCCAGTGGGGTGGCACAGATACGCAGTATTTT. The chain carries TRBV4-1 and TRBJ2-3; D uncertain. Germline CDR1 reads MGHRA; CDR2 reads YSYEKL. The CDR3 totals 14 residues. V lost 3 bases and J lost 1, with 8 bases in between.

J is TRBJ1-5 and V is TRBV6-5; no firm D call. The germline V and J ends were trimmed by 4 bases and 4 bases, with 8 bases remaining between them. The CDR3 is made up of 13 amino acids. Germline V lookup: CDR1 MNHEY, CDR2 SVGAGI. DNA for the CDR3: TGTGCCAGCAGTTCCCAACAGAATCAGCCCCAGCATTTT. Its translation: CASSSQQNQPQHF.

The rearrangement links TRBV7-2 to TRBJ1-5; the D is unclear. V gave up 1 base and J gave up 2 bases, with 9 bases separating them. Germline V CDR1 and CDR2: SGHTA, FQGNSA. The CDR3 loop spans 15 amino acids. CDR3 nucleotide sequence: TGTGCCAGCAGCTTAGGTGGTGATGGCAATCAGCCCCAGCATTTT. Its translation: CASSLGGDGNQPQHF.

The chain joins TRBV29-1 to TRBJ2-7, with a weak D call TRBD2 (5 bases). CDR1 and CDR2 from the germline V gene are SQVTM and ANQGSEA. V gave up 2 bases and J gave up 6 bases, with 11 bases separating them. There are 12 residues in the CDR3. As DNA, the CDR3 is TGCAGCGTTGAAAACCCCCGGGGCGAGCAGTACTTC. Amino acid sequence: CSVENPRGEQYF.